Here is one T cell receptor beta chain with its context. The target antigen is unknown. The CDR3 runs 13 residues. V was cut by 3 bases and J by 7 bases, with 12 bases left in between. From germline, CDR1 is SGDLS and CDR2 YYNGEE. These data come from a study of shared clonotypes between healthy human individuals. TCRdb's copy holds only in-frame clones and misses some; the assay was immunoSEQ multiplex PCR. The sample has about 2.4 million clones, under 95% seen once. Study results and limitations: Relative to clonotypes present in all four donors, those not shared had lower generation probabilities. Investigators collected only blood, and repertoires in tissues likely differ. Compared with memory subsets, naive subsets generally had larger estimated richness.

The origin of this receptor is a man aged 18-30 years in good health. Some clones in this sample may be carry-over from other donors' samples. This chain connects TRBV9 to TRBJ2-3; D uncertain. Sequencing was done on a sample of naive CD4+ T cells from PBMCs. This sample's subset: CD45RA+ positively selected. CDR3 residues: CASSARLGNTQYF. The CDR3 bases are TGTGCCAGCAGCGCCCGACTGGGAAATACGCAGTATTTT.